These T cell receptor beta chains were read from a single sample in a study of Graves' ophthalmopathy and Graves' hyperthyroidism. TCRdb analysed the multiplex PCR reads with MiXCR anew, one entry per CDR3 protein. There are roughly 500,000 distinct CDR3 sequences in the sample; around an eighth occur only once, and 9.8% lies in the top ten. Sequenced input: blood. The receptor source for this set is a woman between 25 and 40 years old with Graves' ophthalmopathy. Each CDR3 is given with its conserved first and last residue. D genes are given only for firm matches. Rows may omit the clone size; those that give it use once, few, many or a size class.

TRBJ2-5,TRBV20-1,many,TRBD1,TGCAGTGCTAGAGGACAGGGGGGAAAAGAGACCCAGTACTTC,CSARGQGGKETQYF
TRBJ2-7,TRBV4-1,.,.,TGCGCCAGCAGCCAAGATCCCATATACGAGCAGTACTTC,CASSQDPIYEQYF
TRBJ2-2,TRBV30,.,.,TGTGCCTGGAGTGTACCCGAAGTAATGGAGCTGTTTTTT,CAWSVPEVMELFF
TRBJ1-2,TRBV12-3/TRBV12-4,many,.,TGTGCCAGCAGTTTTGGGCAGTATGGCTACACCTTC,CASSFGQYGYTF
TRBJ1-4,TRBV5-1,few,TRBD1,TGCGCCAGCAGCTTGGCCCCAGGGGGGGGTGAAAAACTGTTTTTT,CASSLAPGGGEKLFF
TRBJ1-5,TRBV7-9,many,.,TGTGCCAGCAGCTCAGACAACTATCAGCCCCAGCATTTT,CASSSDNYQPQHF
TRBJ2-2,TRBV15,many,.,TGTGCCACCAGCAGAGATAGGGCAGGGGCCGGGGAGCTGTTTTTT,CATSRDRAGAGELFF
TRBJ2-5,TRBV7-2,many,.,TGTGCCAGCAGCTTATTCGCCCCAGGGACCCAGTACTTC,CASSLFAPGTQYF
TRBJ2-5,TRBV20-1,.,TRBD2,TGCAGTGCTACCACCCCTAATGGGCTAGCGGGAGGGCCGCAGACCCAGTACTTC,CSATTPNGLAGGPQTQYF
TRBJ2-7,TRBV14,.,.,TGTGCCAGCAAGGCCCGGGACTCCTACGAGCAGTACTTC,CASKARDSYEQYF
TRBJ1-1,TRBV27,many,.,TGTGCCAGCAGTCCCTTGAGACAGCAGACTGAAGCTTTCTTT,CASSPLRQQTEAFF
TRBJ2-7,TRBV19,many,.,TGTGCCAATCTAACCTCCTACGAGCAGTACTTC,CANLTSYEQYF
TRBJ2-7,TRBV29-1,few,.,TGCAGCGTTTCGTCGTTGGACTACGAGCAGTACTTC,CSVSSLDYEQYF
TRBJ1-2,TRBV19,many,.,TGTGCCAGTCAGGGACAAGCAAACTATGGCTACACCTTC,CASQGQANYGYTF
TRBJ2-7,TRBV20-1,many,TRBD2,TGCAGTTCAGCTATTCTAGCGGGAGTCGACGAGCAGTACTTC,CSSAILAGVDEQYF
TRBJ2-2,TRBV10-3,.,.,TGTGCCATCAGTGAGGCTTCCACAGGGAACGCCGGGGATCTGTTTTTT,CAISEASTGNAGDLFF
TRBJ1-2,TRBV10-3,few,.,TGTGCCATCAGTGGGGAGGGCTATGGCTACACCTTC,CAISGEGYGYTF
TRBJ2-7,TRBV7-8,.,TRBD2,TGTGCCAGCAGCTCGTGGCTTGGGGGGGGGAGGGAGCAGTACTTC,CASSSWLGGGREQYF
TRBJ2-5,TRBV11-2,.,TRBD2,TGTGCCAGCAGCCCCACGGTTCTAGGTGCGGGAGCGGCTTTGGAAAAGACCCAGTACTTC,CASSPTVLGAGAALEKTQYF
TRBJ1-5,TRBV20-1,.,.,TGCAGTGCTCCCTCGACGGGCAATCAGCCCCAGCATTTT,CSAPSTGNQPQHF
TRBJ1-2,TRBV12-3/TRBV12-4,.,.,TGTGCCAGCAGTTCACGAGTGGTTGGCTACACCTTC,CASSSRVVGYTF
TRBJ2-4,TRBV6-1,few,.,TGTGCCAGCAGTGAACGTAGAGATGACATTAAGTACTTC,CASSERRDDIKYF